Described below is a single TCR beta chain sequence and its context. Three rounds of nested PCR, following a modified ARM-PCR protocol, produced the TCRbeta library. TCRdb analysed the multiplex PCR reads with MiXCR anew, one entry per CDR3 protein. The sample records about 80,000 distinct CDR3 sequences, roughly 76% being singletons. The record originates from a study of tumor and adjacent non-tumor tissue in lung cancer. RNA was extracted from bulk tissue without any cell sorting. Germline V gene sequence: CDR1 DFQATT, CDR2 SNEGSKA (reference sequence). The V gene end was trimmed by 0 bases and the J gene end by 10 bases; junction bases not matched to a gene: 13. CDR3 length: 15 amino acids.

Specimen: lung tumor tissue. This sequence was found in a woman between 45 and 65 years old with non-small cell lung cancer. The rearrangement joins TRBV20-1 to TRBJ2-5; 8 bases align to TRBD2. The chain's CDR3 is CSARDSAGGLGIQYF. The DNA of the CDR3 is TGCAGTGCTAGAGATAGTGCGGGAGGCTTGGGGATCCAGTACTTC.